One sample yielded the 16 T cell receptor beta chains listed below, sequenced in a study of T cell responses to AZD1222 COVID-19 vaccine. Sequencing used immunoSEQ multiplex PCR; TCRdb keeps in-frame clones, though not all of them. The profile shows some 86,000 clones, 85% to 90% of them singletons. Sequences were derived from peripheral blood, sampled 28 days after the second AZD1222 dose. All receptors derive from an adult who received the AZD1222 COVID-19 vaccine.

The chain recombines TRBV11-2 with TRBJ1-1; no definite D call. From germline, CDR1 is SGHAT and CDR2 FQNNGV. The CDR3 is 16 amino acids. The V end was cut by 1 base, the J end by 1 base, with 13 bases between. CDR3 residues: CASSLGRLRTNTEAFF. DNA for the CDR3: TGTGCCAGCAGCTTAGGGCGCCTCCGGACGAACACTGAAGCTTTCTTT.

The chain recombines TRBV5-6 with TRBJ2-1, with 7 positions matching TRBD2. The germline V gene encodes CDR1 SGHDT and CDR2 YYEEEE. V gave up 2 bases and J gave up 10 bases; unmatched junction bases: 9. This CDR3 spans 14 amino acids. The CDR3 loop is CASSFPLAAGEQFF. Here the CDR3 DNA reads TGTGCCAGCAGCTTCCCTCTAGCGGCAGGCGAGCAGTTCTTC.

This clone was counted a single time. The chain recombines TRBV7-9 with TRBJ1-1; possible D gene TRBD1, 5 bases. The CDR3 runs to 14 residues. V dropped 5 bases and J dropped 2 bases, with 12 bases sitting between them. Germline values: CDR1 SEHNR, CDR2 FQNEAQ (reference sequence). This CDR3 is CASSRAGTNTEAFF. The CDR3 DNA follows: TGTGCCAGCAGCCGAGCTGGGACTAACACTGAAGCTTTCTTT.

This chain uses TRBV9 with TRBJ1-6; possible D gene TRBD1, 5 bases. Germline CDR1 reads SGDLS; CDR2 reads YYNGEE. The V end lost 0 bases, the J end lost 14 bases, and 12 bases lay between the germline ends. The CDR3 contains 13 residues. The CDR3: CASSVEVGATLHF. Here the CDR3 DNA reads TGTGCCAGCAGCGTAGAGGTAGGGGCCACCCTCCACTTT.

The chain links TRBV9 to TRBJ2-2; D remains unclear. Germline V gene sequence: CDR1 SGDLS, CDR2 YYNGEE. There are 16 residues in the CDR3. V lost 0 bases and J 0 bases, leaving 9 bases between the germline ends. The CDR3 DNA follows: TGTGCCAGCAGCGTAGTTCCAGAAGCGAACACCGGGGAGCTGTTTTTT. This sequence encodes CASSVVPEANTGELFF.

The chain joins TRBV24-1 to TRBJ1-2; a weak D match, TRBD1 (6 bases). CDR1 and CDR2 from the germline V gene are KGHDR and SFDVKD. There are 14 residues in the CDR3. Trimming took 7 bases from V and 4 from J, leaving 15 bases between them. CDR3 region: CATSPRQVLYGYTF. In nucleotides, the CDR3 is TGTGCCACCAGCCCTCGACAGGTACTCTATGGCTACACCTTC.

Remarks on this clone: A much larger clone lies a single base off, so this may be a read error. This chain joins TRBV5-5 and TRBJ1-5; D perhaps matches TRBD1 (6 bases). CDR3 length: 13 residues. Germline V gives CDR1 SGHKS, CDR2 YYEKEE (reference sequence). Trimming cost V 4 bases and J 4 bases, with 9 bases left between them. The CDR3 protein is CASSPTGNQPQHF. DNA for the CDR3: TGTGCCAGCAGCCCAACAGGGAATCAGCCCCAGCATTTT.

V is TRBV11-3 and J is TRBJ2-7; 10 bases are a match to TRBD1. Germline V CDR1 and CDR2: SGHNT, YENEEA. This CDR3 region has 15 residues. The J segment lost 5 bases and the V segment lost 5 bases, leaving 9 bases of the junction unmatched. In nucleotides, the CDR3 is TGTGCCAGCAGCCCGGGACAGGGGAGTCTCGACGAGCAGTACTTC. Encoded protein: CASSPGQGSLDEQYF.

The chain links TRBV9 to TRBJ1-2; no definite D call. In germline, CDR1 is SGDLS, CDR2 YYNGEE. The CDR3 totals 12 residues. With 0 bases removed from V and 6 bases from J, the gap between germline ends came to 6 bases. The CDR3 sequence is CASSVARNGYTF. In nucleotides, the CDR3 is TGTGCCAGCAGCGTAGCCAGGAATGGCTACACCTTC.

The chain joins TRBV7-9 to TRBJ2-1, with 11 positions matching TRBD2. Trimming at V came to 5 bases and at J to 6 bases, leaving 6 bases not matched to a gene. Germline CDR1 SEHNR, CDR2 FQNEAQ (reference sequence). The length of the CDR3 is 15 residues. The DNA for the CDR3 is TGTGCCAGCAGCACTAGCGGGAGTAAGGTCAATGAGCAGTTCTTC. Amino acid sequence: CASSTSGSKVNEQFF.

The V gene is TRBV30, the J gene TRBJ1-5; a possible D gene is TRBD1 (6 bases). The CDR3 sequence is 13 residues long. Trimming stripped 1 base from V and 2 bases from J, with 6 bases between. Germline V gives CDR1 GTSNPN, CDR2 SVGIG (reference sequence). The CDR3 region is CAWSAGGNQPQHF. The CDR3, as DNA: TGTGCCTGGAGTGCAGGGGGCAATCAGCCCCAGCATTTT.

J is TRBJ2-1 and V is TRBV28, with a possible D match to TRBD1 (5 bases). Germline V gene sequence: CDR1 MDHEN, CDR2 SYDVKM. V lost 9 bases to trimming and J lost 0 bases, with 15 bases between them. The CDR3 has 15 residues. The CDR3 loop reads CASTVGLSSYNEQFF. The CDR3 region has the DNA TGTGCCAGTACTGTGGGGCTTAGCTCCTACAATGAGCAGTTCTTC.

The chain links TRBV5-4 to TRBJ1-6, with D possibly being TRBD1 (6 bases). This CDR3 contains 14 residues. From germline, CDR1 is SGHNT and CDR2 YYREEE (reference sequence). Between the trimmed V and J ends, which lost 2 bases and 7 bases, there was a span of 10 bases. The CDR3 DNA reads TGTGCCAGCAGCTTACAGGGAGGAAATTCACCCCTCCACTTT. Translation gives CASSLQGGNSPLHF.

Of note for this clone: Other DNA sequences from this sample encode an identical CDR3 as well. V gene TRBV5-1 combines with J gene TRBJ1-2; 7 positions match TRBD1. The CDR3 has 14 amino acids. The V gene's germline CDR1 is SGHRS and CDR2 YFSETQ. After removal of 1 base from V and 1 base from J, the junction contained 1 base not matched to a gene. The DNA of the CDR3 is TGCGCCAGCAGCTTGACAGGGGATAACTATGGCTACACCTTC. Amino acid sequence: CASSLTGDNYGYTF. Full variable domain (missing parts from reference TRBV5-1 and TRBJ1-2): KAGVTQTPRYLIKTRGQQVTLSCSPISGHRSVSWYQQTPGQGLQFLFEYFSETQRNKGNFPGRFSGRQFSNSRSEMNVSTLELGDSALYLCASSLTGDNYGYTFGSGTRLTVV.

The chain combines TRBV15 with TRBJ2-5; 9 bases agree with TRBD1. J was trimmed by 5 bases and V by 0 bases; bases with no gene match: 7. Germline V CDR1 and CDR2: LNHNV, YYDKDF (reference sequence). This CDR3 contains 16 residues. CDR3 nucleotides: TGTGCCACCAGCAGAGATAACAGGGGGCGGTTGGAGACCCAGTACTTC. Its translation: CATSRDNRGRLETQYF.

This chain joins TRBV19 and TRBJ2-2, with D unresolved. The V end was cut by 1 base, the J end by 3 bases, with 3 bases between. The CDR3 has 13 residues. Looked up from germline, CDR1 is LNHDA and CDR2 is SQIVND (reference sequence). CDR3 sequence reads: CASSIGDTGELFF. The CDR3 nucleotides are TGTGCCAGTAGTATAGGGGACACCGGGGAGCTGTTTTTT.